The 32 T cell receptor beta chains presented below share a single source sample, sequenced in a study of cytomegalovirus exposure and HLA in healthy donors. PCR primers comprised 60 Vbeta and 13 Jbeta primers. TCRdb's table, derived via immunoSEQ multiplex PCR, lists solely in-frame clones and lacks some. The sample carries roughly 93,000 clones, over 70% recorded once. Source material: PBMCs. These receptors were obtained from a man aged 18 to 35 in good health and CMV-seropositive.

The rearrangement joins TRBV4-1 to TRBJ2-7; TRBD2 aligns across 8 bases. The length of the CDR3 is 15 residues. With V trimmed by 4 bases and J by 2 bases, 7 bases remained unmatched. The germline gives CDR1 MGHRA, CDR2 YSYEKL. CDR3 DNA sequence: TGCGCCAGCAGCCTCCACACTAGCGGTACCTACGAGCAGTACTTC. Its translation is CASSLHTSGTYEQYF.

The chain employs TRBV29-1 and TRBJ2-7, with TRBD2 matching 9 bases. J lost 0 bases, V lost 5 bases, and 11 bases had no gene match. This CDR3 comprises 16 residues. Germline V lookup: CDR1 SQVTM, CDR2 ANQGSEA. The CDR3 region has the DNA TGCAGCGTTCGGGTTAGCGGGGGCCTAAGCTCCTACGAGCAGTACTTC. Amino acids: CSVRVSGGLSSYEQYF.

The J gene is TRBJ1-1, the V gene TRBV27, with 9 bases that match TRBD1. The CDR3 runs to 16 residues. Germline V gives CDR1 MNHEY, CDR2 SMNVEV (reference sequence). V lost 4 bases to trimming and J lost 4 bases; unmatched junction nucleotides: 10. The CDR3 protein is CASSSRDRDPSTEAFF. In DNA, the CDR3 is TGTGCCAGCAGTTCGCGGGACAGGGACCCGAGCACTGAAGCTTTCTTT.

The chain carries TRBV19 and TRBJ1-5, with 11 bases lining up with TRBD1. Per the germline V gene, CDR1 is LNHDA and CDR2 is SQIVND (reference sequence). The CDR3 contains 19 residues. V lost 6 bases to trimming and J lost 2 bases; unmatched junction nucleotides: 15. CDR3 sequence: CASRTGTGGLMNGNQPQHF. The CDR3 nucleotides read TGTGCCAGTAGGACCGGGACAGGGGGGCTCATGAATGGCAATCAGCCCCAGCATTTT. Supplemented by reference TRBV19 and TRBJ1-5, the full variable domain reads DGGITQSPKYLFRKEGQNVTLSCEQNLNHDAMYWYRQDPGQGLRLIYYSQIVNDFQKGDIAEGYSVSREKKESFPLTVTSAQKNPTAFYLCASRTGTGGLMNGNQPQHFGDGTRLSIL.

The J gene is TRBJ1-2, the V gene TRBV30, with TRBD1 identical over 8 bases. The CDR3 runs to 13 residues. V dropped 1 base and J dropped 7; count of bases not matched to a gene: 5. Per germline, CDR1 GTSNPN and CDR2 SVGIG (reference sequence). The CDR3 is CAWSDRGEGGYTF. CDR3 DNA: TGTGCCTGGAGTGACAGGGGGGAAGGTGGCTACACCTTC.

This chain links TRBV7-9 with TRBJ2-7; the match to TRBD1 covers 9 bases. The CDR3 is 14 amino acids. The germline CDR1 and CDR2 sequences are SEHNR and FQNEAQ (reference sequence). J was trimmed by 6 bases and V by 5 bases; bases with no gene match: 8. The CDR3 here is CASSHPQGAGEQYF. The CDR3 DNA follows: TGTGCCAGCAGCCACCCACAGGGGGCGGGCGAGCAGTACTTC.

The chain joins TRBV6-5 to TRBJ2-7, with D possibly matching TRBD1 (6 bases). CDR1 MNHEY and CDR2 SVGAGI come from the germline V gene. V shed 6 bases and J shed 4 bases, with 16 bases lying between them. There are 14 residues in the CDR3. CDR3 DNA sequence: TGTGCCAGCAGCCACCGGGACAACCATTACGAGCAGTACTTC. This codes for CASSHRDNHYEQYF.

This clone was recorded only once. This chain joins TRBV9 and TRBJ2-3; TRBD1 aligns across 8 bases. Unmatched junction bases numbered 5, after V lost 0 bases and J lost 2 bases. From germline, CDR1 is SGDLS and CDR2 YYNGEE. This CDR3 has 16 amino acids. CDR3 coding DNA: TGTGCCAGCAGCGTAGAATCAGGGGGCGTCACAGATACGCAGTATTTT. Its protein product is CASSVESGGVTDTQYF. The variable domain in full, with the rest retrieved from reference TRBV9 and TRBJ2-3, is DSGVTQTPKHLITATGQRVTLRCSPRSGDLSVYWYQQSLDQGLQFLIQYYNGEERAKGNILERFSAQQFPDLHSELNLSSLELGDSALYFCASSVESGGVTDTQYFGPGTRLTVL.

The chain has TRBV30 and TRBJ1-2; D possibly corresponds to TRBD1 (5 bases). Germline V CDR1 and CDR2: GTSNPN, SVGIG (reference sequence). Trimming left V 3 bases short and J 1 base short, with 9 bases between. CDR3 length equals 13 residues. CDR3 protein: CAWRGLVNYGYTF. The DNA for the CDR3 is TGTGCCTGGAGGGGACTCGTTAACTATGGCTACACCTTC.

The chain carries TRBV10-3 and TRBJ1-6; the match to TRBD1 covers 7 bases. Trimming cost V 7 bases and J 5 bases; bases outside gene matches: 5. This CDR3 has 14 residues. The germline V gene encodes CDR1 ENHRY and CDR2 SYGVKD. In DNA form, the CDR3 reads TGTGCCATCACTTCGGGACAGAATAATTCACCCCTCCACTTT. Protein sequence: CAITSGQNNSPLHF.

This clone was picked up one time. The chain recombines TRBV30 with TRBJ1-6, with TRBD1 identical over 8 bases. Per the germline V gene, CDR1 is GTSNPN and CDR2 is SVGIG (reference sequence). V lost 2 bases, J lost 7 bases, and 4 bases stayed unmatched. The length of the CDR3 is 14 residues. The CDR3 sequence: CAWSRQGPNSPLHF. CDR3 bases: TGTGCCTGGAGTAGACAGGGGCCCAATTCACCCCTCCACTTT.

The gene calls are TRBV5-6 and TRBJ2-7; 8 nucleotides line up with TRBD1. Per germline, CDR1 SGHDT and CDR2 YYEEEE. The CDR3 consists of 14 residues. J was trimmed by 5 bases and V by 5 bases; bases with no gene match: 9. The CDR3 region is CASSKTGAGDEQYF. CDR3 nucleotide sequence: TGTGCCAGCAGTAAGACAGGGGCCGGAGACGAGCAGTACTTC.

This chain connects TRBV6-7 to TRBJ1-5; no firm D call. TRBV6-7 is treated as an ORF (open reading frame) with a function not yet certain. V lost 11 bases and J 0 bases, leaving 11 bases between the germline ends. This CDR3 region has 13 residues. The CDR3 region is CASQRDSNQPQHF. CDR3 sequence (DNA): TGTGCCTCACAGAGGGATAGCAATCAGCCCCAGCATTTT.

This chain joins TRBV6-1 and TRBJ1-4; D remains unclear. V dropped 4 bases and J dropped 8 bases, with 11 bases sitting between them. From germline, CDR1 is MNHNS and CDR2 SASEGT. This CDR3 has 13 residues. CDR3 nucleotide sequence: TGTGCCAGCAGTGCTAGACTAGGGGAAAAACTGTTTTTT. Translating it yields CASSARLGEKLFF.

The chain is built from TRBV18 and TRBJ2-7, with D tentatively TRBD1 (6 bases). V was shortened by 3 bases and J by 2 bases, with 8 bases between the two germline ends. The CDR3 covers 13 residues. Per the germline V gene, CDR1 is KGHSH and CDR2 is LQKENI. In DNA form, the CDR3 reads TGTGCCAGCTCACCGACAGGACCCTACGAGCAGTACTTC. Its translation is CASSPTGPYEQYF. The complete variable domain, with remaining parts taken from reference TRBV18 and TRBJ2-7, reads NAGVMQNPRHLVRRRGQEARLRCSPMKGHSHVYWYRQLPEEGLKFMVYLQKENIIDESGMPKERFSAEFPKEGPSILRIQQVVRGDSAAYFCASSPTGPYEQYFGPGTRLTVT.

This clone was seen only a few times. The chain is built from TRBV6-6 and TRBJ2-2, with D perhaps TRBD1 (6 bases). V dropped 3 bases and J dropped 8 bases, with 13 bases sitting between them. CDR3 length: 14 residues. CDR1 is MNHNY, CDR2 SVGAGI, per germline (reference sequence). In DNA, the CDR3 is TGTGCCAGCAGTTATGGGCAGGGGATAGGGGAGCTGTTTTTT. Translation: CASSYGQGIGELFF.

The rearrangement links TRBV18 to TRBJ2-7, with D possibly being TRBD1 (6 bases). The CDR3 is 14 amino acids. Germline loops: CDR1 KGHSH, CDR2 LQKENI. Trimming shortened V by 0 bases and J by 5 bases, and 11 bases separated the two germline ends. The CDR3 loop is CASSPPPGDDEQYF. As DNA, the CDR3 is TGTGCCAGCTCACCACCGCCAGGGGACGACGAGCAGTACTTC.

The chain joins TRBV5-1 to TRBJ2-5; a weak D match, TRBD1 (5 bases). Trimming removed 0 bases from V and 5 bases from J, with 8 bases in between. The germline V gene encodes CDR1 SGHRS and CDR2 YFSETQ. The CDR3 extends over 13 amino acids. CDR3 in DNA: TGCGCCAGCAGCTTGGCCAAGGGGGAGACCCAGTACTTC. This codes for CASSLAKGETQYF.

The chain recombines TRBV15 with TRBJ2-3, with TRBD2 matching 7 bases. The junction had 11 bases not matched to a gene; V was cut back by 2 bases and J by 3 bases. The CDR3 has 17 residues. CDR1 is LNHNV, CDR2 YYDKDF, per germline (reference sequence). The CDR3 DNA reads TGTGCCACCAGCAGATCTCCAGGGAGGGGTGGTACAGATACGCAGTATTTT. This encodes CATSRSPGRGGTDTQYF.

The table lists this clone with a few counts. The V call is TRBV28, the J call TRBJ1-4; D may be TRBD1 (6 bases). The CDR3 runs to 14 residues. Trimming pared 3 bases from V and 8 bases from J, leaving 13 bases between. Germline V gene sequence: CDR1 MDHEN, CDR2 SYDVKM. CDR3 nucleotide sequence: TGTGCCAGCAGTTTCAGGGGACCGGTAGAAAAACTGTTTTTT. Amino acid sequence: CASSFRGPVEKLFF.

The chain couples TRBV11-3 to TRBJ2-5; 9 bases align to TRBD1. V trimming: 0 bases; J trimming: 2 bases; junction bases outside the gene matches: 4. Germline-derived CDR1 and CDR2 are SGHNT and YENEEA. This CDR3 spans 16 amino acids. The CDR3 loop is CASSLEPGQGQETQYF. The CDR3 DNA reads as TGTGCCAGCAGCTTAGAGCCGGGACAGGGTCAAGAGACCCAGTACTTC. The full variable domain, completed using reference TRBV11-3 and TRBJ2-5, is EAGVVQSPRYKIIEKKQPVAFWCNPISGHNTLYWYLQNLGQGPELLIRYENEEAVDDSQLPKDRFSAERLKGVDSTLKIQPAELGDSAVYLCASSLEPGQGQETQYFGPGTRLLVL.

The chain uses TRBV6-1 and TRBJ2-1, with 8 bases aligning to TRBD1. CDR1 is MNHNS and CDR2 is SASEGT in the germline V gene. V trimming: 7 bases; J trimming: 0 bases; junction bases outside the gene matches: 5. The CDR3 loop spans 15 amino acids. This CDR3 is CASIEDRASYNEQFF. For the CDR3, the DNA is TGTGCCAGCATTGAGGACAGGGCCTCCTACAATGAGCAGTTCTTC.

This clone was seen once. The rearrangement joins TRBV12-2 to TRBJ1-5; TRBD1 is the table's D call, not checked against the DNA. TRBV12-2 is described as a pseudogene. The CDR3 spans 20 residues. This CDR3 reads CASRPRSDRTHLHSNQPQHF. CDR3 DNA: TGTGCAAGTCGCCCGCGAAGCGACAGGACCCATCTTCATAGCAATCAGCCCCAGCATTTT.

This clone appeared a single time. The CDR3 region is CASSISGQGFADTQYF. The CDR3 DNA follows: TGTGCCAGCAGCATATCAGGACAGGGGTTTGCAGATACGCAGTATTTT. This chain connects TRBV5-6 to TRBJ2-3, with TRBD1 matching over 9 bases. V gave up 4 bases and J gave up 4 bases; unmatched junction bases: 10. Germline V lookup: CDR1 SGHDT, CDR2 YYEEEE. The CDR3 length is 16 residues. Filled out from reference TRBV5-6 and TRBJ2-3, the complete variable domain reads DAGVTQSPTHLIKTRGQQVTLRCSPKSGHDTVSWYQQALGQGPQFIFQYYEEEERQRGNFPDRFSGHQFPNYSSELNVNALLLGDSALYLCASSISGQGFADTQYFGPGTRLTVL.

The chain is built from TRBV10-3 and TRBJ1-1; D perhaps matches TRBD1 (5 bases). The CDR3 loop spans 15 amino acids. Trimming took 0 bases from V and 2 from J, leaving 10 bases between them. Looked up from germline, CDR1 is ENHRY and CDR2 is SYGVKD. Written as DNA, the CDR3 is TGTGCCATCAGTGAGTCTGGCCAGGGAAACACTGAAGCTTTCTTT. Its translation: CAISESGQGNTEAFF.

The DNA of the CDR3 is TGTGCCAGCAGTAGACAGGGAGGTCCCCATCAGCCCCAGCATTTT. This gives the protein CASSRQGGPHQPQHF. The V and J genes are TRBV6-1 and TRBJ1-5; 7 bases are shared with TRBD1. Germline CDR1 reads MNHNS; CDR2 reads SASEGT. This CDR3 region has 15 residues. V gave up 5 bases and J gave up 5 bases; unmatched junction bases: 9.

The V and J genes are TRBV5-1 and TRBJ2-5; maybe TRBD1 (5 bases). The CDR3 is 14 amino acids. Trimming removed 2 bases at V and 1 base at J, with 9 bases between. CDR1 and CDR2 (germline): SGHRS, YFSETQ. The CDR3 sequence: CASSLLDSQETQYF. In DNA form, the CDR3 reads TGCGCCAGCAGCTTACTTGACAGCCAAGAGACCCAGTACTTC.

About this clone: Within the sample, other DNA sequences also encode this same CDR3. The CDR3 loop reads CASSPSYEQYF. The CDR3 DNA follows: TGTGCCAGCAGCCCCTCTTACGAGCAGTACTTC. The chain has TRBV7-9 and TRBJ2-7; D is uncertain. The germline gives CDR1 SEHNR, CDR2 FQNEAQ (reference sequence). The V end lost 5 bases, the J end lost 4 bases, and 6 bases lay between the germline ends. CDR3 length equals 11 residues.

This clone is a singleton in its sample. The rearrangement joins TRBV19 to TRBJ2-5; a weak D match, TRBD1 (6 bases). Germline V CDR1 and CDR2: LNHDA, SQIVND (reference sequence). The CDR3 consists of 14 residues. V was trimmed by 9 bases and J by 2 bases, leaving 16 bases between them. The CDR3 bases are TGTGCCAGCGCTCACCGGACAGCTCAAGAGACCCAGTACTTC. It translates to CASAHRTAQETQYF.

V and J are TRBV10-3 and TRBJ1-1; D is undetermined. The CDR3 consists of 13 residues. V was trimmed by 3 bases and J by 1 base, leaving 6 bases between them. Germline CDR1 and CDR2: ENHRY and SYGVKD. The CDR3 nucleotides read TGTGCCATCAGTGACTATGAGAACACTGAAGCTTTCTTT. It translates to CAISDYENTEAFF.

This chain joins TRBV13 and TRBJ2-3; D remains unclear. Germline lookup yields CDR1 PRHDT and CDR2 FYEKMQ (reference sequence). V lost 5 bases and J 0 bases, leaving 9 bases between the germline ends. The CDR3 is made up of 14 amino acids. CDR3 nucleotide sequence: TGTGCCAGCAGCCCCCGGGTGAGCACAGATACGCAGTATTTT. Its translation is CASSPRVSTDTQYF.

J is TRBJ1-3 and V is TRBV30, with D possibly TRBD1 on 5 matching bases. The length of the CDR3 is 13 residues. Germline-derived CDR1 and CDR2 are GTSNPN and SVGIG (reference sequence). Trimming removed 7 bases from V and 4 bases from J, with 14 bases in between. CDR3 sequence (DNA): TGTGCCTCCAGGGAAAAAAACGGAAACACCATATATTTT. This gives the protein CASREKNGNTIYF.